Reported below is one T cell receptor beta chain. What it binds is not known. Per germline, CDR1 MNHEY and CDR2 SVGAGI. Trimming pared 6 bases from V and 5 bases from J, leaving 10 bases between. This CDR3 has 12 amino acids. The record originates from a study of T cell responses to AZD1222 COVID-19 vaccine. Study-level findings and limits: Following two doses of AZD1222, Spike-specific TCR breadth and depth rose. Nearly half of spike-specific TCRs reportedly target unmutated variant regions. Mostly white British, mostly female donors; authors suggested clonal diversity may be underestimated.

The repertoire was sequenced with immunoSEQ multiplex PCR; TCRdb's copy has only in-frame clones and lacks some. Counted here are 150,000 or so clones, roughly nine tenths occurring once; the ten biggest clones make up 2.5% to 4%. This TCR was sampled from an adult in good health. The sequenced sample was peripheral blood, obtained on day 0 of AZD1222 vaccination. The V call is TRBV6-5, the J call TRBJ1-1; a weak D match, TRBD1 (5 bases). CDR3 residues: CASSRGWTEAFF. CDR3 in DNA: TGTGCCAGCAGCCGGGGGTGGACTGAAGCTTTCTTT.